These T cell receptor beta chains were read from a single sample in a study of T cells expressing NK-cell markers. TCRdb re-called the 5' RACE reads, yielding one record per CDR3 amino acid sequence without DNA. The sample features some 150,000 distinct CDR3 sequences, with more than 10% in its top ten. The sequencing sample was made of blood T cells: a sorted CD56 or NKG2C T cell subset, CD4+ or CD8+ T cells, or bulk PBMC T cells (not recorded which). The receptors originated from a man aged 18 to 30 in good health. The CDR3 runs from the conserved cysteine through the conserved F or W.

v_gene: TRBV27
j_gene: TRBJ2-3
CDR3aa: CASSPLDREDTQYF

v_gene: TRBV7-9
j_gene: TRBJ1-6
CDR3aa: CASSLARTGRNSPLHF

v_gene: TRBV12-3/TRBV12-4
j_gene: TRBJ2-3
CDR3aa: CAIAWRDTQYF

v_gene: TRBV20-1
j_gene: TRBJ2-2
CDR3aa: CSARDSSSGSWAGELFF

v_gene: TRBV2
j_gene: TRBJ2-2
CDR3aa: CASSEAGLSSGELFF

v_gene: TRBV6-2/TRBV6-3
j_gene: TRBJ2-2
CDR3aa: CASSYAAGETGELFF

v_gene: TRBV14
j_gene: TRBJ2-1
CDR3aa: CASSPGQGAFNEQFF

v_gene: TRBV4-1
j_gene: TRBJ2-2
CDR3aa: CASSHSSPDGELFF

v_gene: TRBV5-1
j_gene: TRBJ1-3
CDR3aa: CASSFNPTDRPSSGNTIYF

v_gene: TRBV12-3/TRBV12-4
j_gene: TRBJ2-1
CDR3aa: CASSLDGRNNEQFF

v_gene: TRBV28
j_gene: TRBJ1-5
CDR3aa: CASSFTFQQPQHF